Sequencing of this TCR beta chain was carried out in a study of blood T cell repertoires in COVID-19. Study-wide background: Sites in the United States, Italy and Spain provided acute and convalescent COVID-19 samples. The analysed material was cDNA or gDNA that came from T cells, B-cell-depleted T cells, or PBMCs.

In the authors' methods: Quantification of nucleated cells was approximated via reference gene primer amplification. Repertoires were generated with immunoSEQ multiplex PCR, while TCRdb's copy carries only in-frame clones and drops some. V, J and clone size reflect that table, while D and trimming were determined from the DNA. The table lists approximately 280,000 clones, about 89% of them singletons. CDR1 SQVTM and CDR2 ANQGSEA come from the germline V gene. V lost 6 bases to trimming and J lost 5 bases; unmatched junction nucleotides: 9. The CDR3 is 13 residues long. This TCR came from a man aged 50 to 59 with acute or convalescent COVID-19. The V gene is TRBV29-1, the J gene TRBJ2-5; TRBD1 agrees at 7 bases. The sequenced material came from peripheral blood. The CDR3 sequence: CSVNRGRRETQYF. CDR3 DNA: TGCAGCGTAAACAGGGGTCGGAGGGAGACCCAGTACTTC. Full variable domain (outside the CDR3, taken from reference TRBV29-1 and TRBJ2-5): SAVISQKPSRDICQRGTSLTIQCQVDSQVTMMFWYRQQPGQSLTLIATANQGSEATYESGFVIDKFPISRPNLTFSTLTVSNMSPEDSSIYLCSVNRGRRETQYFGPGTRLLVL.